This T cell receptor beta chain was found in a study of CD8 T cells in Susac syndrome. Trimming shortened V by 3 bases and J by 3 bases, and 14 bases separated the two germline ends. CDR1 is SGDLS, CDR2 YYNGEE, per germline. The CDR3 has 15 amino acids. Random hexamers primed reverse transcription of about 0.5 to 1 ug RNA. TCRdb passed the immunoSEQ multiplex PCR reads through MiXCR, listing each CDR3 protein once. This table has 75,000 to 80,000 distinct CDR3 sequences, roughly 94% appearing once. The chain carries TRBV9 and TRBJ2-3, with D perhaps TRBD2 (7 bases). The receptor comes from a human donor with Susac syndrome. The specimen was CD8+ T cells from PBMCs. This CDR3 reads CASSGTGRATDTQYF. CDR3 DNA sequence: TGTGCCAGCAGCGGAACAGGGAGGGCAACAGATACGCAGTATTTT.